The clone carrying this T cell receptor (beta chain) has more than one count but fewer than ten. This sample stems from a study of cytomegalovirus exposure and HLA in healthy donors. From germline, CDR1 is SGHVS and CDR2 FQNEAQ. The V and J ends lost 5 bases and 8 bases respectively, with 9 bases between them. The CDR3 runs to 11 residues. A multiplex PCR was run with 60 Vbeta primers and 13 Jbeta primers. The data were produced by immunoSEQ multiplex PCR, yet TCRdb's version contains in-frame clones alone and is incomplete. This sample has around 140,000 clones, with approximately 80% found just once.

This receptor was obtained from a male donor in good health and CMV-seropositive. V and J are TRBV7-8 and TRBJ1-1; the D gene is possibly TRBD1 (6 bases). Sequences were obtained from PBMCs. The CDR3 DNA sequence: TGTGCCAGCAGCCCAGGACAGGAAGCTTTCTTT. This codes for CASSPGQEAFF.